Detailed here is one TCR beta chain. Its cognate antigen is unknown. The CDR3 consists of 12 residues. Trimming took off 4 bases at V and 5 bases at J, with 9 bases between the two ends. Germline V CDR1 and CDR2: SGHRS, YFSETQ. These data belong to a study of vaccination and CD4 T cells after COVID-19. Treatment reported: roughly nine-day PBMC culture with coronavirus spike peptide pools or control peptides (ViraFEST assay). Sequenced with the Oncomine TCR Beta short-read assay was DNA taken from cultured CD4+ T cells. TCRdb independently ran MiXCR on the PCR reads; one entry per CDR3 protein. Among some 10,000 distinct CDR3 sequences listed, 45% to 60% were seen once.

Material for sequencing was CD4+ T cells from blood, cultured in vitro. The chain has TRBV5-1 and TRBJ2-5; D may be TRBD1 or TRBD2 (5 bases each). This sequence was found in a human donor who had recovered from COVID-19. The CDR3: CASSPREETQYF. Written as DNA, the CDR3 is TGCGCCAGCAGCCCCAGGGAGGAGACCCAGTACTTC.